This T cell receptor (beta chain) was obtained from a study of regulatory T cells in long-lasting Graves disease. Findings and caveats of the study: Persistent disease was characterized by preferential usage of TRBV28, TRBJ1-2 and TRBJ2-5.

The CDR3 is made up of 14 amino acids. Germline V CDR1 and CDR2: MDHEN, SYDVKM. The junction had 2 bases not matched to a gene; V was cut back by 6 bases and J by 6 bases. The time point here: persistent/refractory GD, antithyroid drugs over 5 years with positive TRAb. Researchers made the TCR library from RNA that was extracted from PBMCs. In this sample, this clonotype turned up a few times. Its matching antigen is unknown. According to the study, TCR beta libraries were built with iRepertoire HTBI primers and CDR3-region Arm-PCR. Using its own MiXCR run on the multiplex PCR reads, TCRdb lists one record per CDR3 protein. The sample consists of a few hundred thousand distinct CDR3 sequences, 20% to 30% of them appearing once.

This specimen consisted of peripheral blood mononuclear cells (PBMCs), obtained when the disease was refractory, from a patient treated with antithyroid drugs. The chain employs TRBV28 and TRBJ2-2, with 12 positions matching TRBD2. The TCR comes from a female donor with Graves disease. This CDR3 is CASRRLAGAGELFF. The CDR3 DNA follows: TGTGCCAGCAGAAGACTAGCGGGGGCCGGGGAGCTGTTTTTT.